The 8 T cell receptor beta chains below come from one sample, sequenced in a study of blood T cell repertoires in COVID-19. Libraries were prepared by immunoSEQ multiplex PCR; TCRdb keeps only in-frame clonotypes and omits some of them. The sample holds 250,000 to 300,000 clones, 81% seen once. The sample taken for sequencing was peripheral blood. Receptors were obtained from a woman in her fifties or sixties with active or convalescent COVID-19.

The V and J genes are TRBV19 and TRBJ2-3; 8 bases map to TRBD1. Germline CDR1 LNHDA, CDR2 SQIVND (reference sequence). Losses at the gene ends were 4 bases for V and 0 bases for J; bases not matched to a gene: 6. The CDR3 is made up of 16 amino acids. CDR3 region: CASSTGTGGSTDTQYF. CDR3 sequence (DNA): TGTGCCAGTAGTACCGGGACAGGCGGCAGCACAGATACGCAGTATTTT.

V and J are TRBV7-8 and TRBJ1-5; 8 positions match TRBD1. The CDR3 is made up of 16 amino acids. V lost 0 bases and J lost 6; bases outside the gene matches: 7. CDR1 and CDR2 (germline): SGHVS, FQNEAQ. CDR3 bases: TGTGCCAGCAGCTTAGCGCCAGGGGGCGTGGGTCAGCCCCAGCATTTT. Amino acids: CASSLAPGGVGQPQHF.

The J gene is TRBJ1-1, the V gene TRBV5-1; possibly TRBD1 for D (6 bases). The V and J ends lost 1 base and 1 base respectively, with 11 bases between them. Germline-derived CDR1 and CDR2 are SGHRS and YFSETQ. This CDR3 contains 15 residues. The CDR3 reads CASSLLQGPNTEAFF. For the CDR3, the DNA is TGCGCCAGCAGCTTGCTCCAGGGGCCGAACACTGAAGCTTTCTTT.

Only one count was recorded for this clone. CDR3 DNA sequence: TGTGCCAGCAGCCAAGTCGAGCGGGGGGAGCCGAGAACCGGGGAGCTGTTTTTT. Encoded protein: CASSQVERGEPRTGELFF. This sequence joins TRBV4-2 and TRBJ2-2; 9 positions match TRBD2. V lost 1 base and J lost 5; bases outside the gene matches: 11. This CDR3 contains 18 residues. Germline assignment: CDR1 LGHNA and CDR2 YNFKEQ.

The chain joins TRBV4-1 to TRBJ1-2; TRBD1 matches 9 bases. This CDR3 is built from 14 residues. Trimming took 5 bases from V and 8 from J; bases not matched to a gene: 9. Germline values: CDR1 MGHRA, CDR2 YSYEKL. CDR3 region: CASSSGTGQGGYTF. DNA for the CDR3: TGCGCCAGCAGCTCGGGGACAGGGCAAGGAGGCTACACCTTC.

This clone was counted between two and nine times. The chain has TRBV7-2 and TRBJ1-1, with 9 nucleotides matching TRBD1. V was pared by 5 bases and J by 11 bases, with 12 bases of the junction left unmatched. The CDR3 has 14 residues. The V gene's germline CDR1 is SGHTA and CDR2 FQGNSA. In DNA, the CDR3 is TGTGCCAGCAGCCCAACCTTCGACAGGGGGGGTGCTTTCTTT. As protein: CASSPTFDRGGAFF.

This chain connects TRBV6-1 to TRBJ2-3, with 7 bases fitting TRBD1. Germline V gene lookup returns CDR1 MNHNS and CDR2 SASEGT. The CDR3 is made up of 16 amino acids. V gave up 4 bases and J gave up 5 bases; unmatched junction bases: 12. CDR3 bases: TGTGCCAGCAGTGGCAGAGACAGGGTAGTGGGAGATACGCAGTATTTT. Its translation is CASSGRDRVVGDTQYF.

The chain links TRBV5-1 to TRBJ2-5; TRBD1 matches 8 bases. CDR1 and CDR2 from the germline V gene are SGHRS and YFSETQ. V shed 0 bases, J shed 5 bases, and the junction held 9 bases outside the gene matches. The CDR3 extends over 16 amino acids. The CDR3 loop is CASSLVAGTGGETQYF. The CDR3 nucleotides are TGCGCCAGCAGCTTGGTCGCTGGGACAGGAGGGGAGACCCAGTACTTC.